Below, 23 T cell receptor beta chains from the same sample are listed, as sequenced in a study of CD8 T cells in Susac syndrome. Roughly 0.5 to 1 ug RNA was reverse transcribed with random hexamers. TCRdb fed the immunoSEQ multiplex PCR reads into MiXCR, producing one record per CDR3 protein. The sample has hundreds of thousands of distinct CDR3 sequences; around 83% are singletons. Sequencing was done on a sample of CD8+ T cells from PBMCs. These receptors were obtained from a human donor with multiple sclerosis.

The CDR3 sequence is CASSIAPRQRGNTQYF. The CDR3 DNA follows: TGTGCCAGTAGTATTGCCCCTAGGCAGAGAGGGAATACGCAGTATTTT. The chain carries TRBV19 and TRBJ2-3, with TRBD2 as a possible D gene (5 bases). From germline, CDR1 is LNHDA and CDR2 SQIVND (reference sequence). The CDR3 loop spans 16 amino acids. The V and J ends lost 3 bases and 7 bases respectively, with 20 bases between them.

CDR3: CASSPDSPESTF. CDR3 coding DNA: TGCGCCAGCAGCCCGGACAGTCCAGAAAGCACCTTC. This chain connects TRBV5-1 to TRBJ1-2; possible D gene TRBD1, 6 bases. Per germline, CDR1 SGHRS and CDR2 YFSETQ. With 4 bases removed from V and 13 bases from J, the gap between germline ends came to 17 bases. The CDR3 sequence is 12 residues long.

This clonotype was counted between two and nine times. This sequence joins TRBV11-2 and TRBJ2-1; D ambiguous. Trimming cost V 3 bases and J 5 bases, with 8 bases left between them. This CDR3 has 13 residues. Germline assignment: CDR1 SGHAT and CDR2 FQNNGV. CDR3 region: CASSLPPHNEQFF. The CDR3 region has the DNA TGTGCCAGCAGCTTGCCGCCCCACAATGAGCAGTTCTTC.

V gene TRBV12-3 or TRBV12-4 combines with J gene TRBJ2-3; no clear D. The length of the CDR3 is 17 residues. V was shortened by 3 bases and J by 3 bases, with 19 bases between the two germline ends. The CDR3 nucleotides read TGTGCCAGCAGTTTCGGTTGGGATTTACAGAGTACAGATACGCAGTATTTT. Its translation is CASSFGWDLQSTDTQYF.

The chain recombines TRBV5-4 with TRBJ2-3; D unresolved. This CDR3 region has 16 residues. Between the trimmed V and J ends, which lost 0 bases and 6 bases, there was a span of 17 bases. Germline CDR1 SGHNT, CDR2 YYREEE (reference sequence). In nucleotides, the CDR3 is TGTGCCAGCAGCTTGGGTACTATGCCCAGGATGGATACGCAGTATTTT. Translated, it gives CASSLGTMPRMDTQYF.

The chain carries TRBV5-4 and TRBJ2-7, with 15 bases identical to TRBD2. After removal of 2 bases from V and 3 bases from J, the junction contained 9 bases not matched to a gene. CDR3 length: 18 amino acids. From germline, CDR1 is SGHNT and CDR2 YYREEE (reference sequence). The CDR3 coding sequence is TGTGCCAGCAGCTTCGCACCGGGACTAGCGGGAGGTGGCTACGAGCAGTACTTC. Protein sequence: CASSFAPGLAGGGYEQYF.

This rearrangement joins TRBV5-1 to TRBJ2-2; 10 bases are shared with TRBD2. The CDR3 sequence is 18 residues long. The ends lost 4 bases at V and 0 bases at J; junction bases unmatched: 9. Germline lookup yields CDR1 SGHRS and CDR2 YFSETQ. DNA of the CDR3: TGCGCCAGCAGCATCGGACTAGCGGTCACCCCGAACACCGGGGAGCTGTTTTTT. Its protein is CASSIGLAVTPNTGELFF.

The CDR3 DNA is TGCAGCGTTGAAGAGAGACGGGACAGCCACGACACTGAAGCTTTCTTT. Its translation is CSVEERRDSHDTEAFF. The chain combines TRBV29-1 with TRBJ1-1; 7 nucleotides line up with TRBD1. The CDR3 is 16 amino acids. V lost 0 bases to trimming and J lost 3 bases; unmatched junction nucleotides: 10. Germline CDR1 reads SQVTM; CDR2 reads ANQGSEA.

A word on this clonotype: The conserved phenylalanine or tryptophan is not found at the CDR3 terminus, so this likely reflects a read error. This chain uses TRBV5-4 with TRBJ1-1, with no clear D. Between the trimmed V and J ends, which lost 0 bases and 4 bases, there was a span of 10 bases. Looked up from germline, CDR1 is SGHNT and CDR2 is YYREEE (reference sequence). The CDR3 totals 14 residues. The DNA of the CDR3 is TGTGCCAGCAGCTTGGGTGCTCCTTTCACTGAAGCTTTCTCT. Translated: CASSLGAPFTEAFS.

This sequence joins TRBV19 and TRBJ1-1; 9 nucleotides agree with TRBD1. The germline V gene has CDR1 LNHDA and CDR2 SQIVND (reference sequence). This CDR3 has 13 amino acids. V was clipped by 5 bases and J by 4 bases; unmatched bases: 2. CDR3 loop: CASSPGQGTEAFF. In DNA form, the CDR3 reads TGTGCCAGTAGTCCGGGACAGGGCACTGAAGCTTTCTTT.

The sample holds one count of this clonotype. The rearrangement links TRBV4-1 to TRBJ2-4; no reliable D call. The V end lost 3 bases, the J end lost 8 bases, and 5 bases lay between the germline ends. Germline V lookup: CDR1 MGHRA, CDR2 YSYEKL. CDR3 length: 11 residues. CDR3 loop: CASSHVDIQYF. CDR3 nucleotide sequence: TGCGCCAGCAGCCATGTCGACATTCAGTACTTC.

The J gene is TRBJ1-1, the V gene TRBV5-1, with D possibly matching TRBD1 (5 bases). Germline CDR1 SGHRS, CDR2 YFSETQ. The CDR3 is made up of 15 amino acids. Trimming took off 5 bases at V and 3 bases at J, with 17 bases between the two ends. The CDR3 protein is CASSLLEGYDTEAFF. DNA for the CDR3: TGCGCCAGCAGTCTACTCGAGGGGTACGACACTGAAGCTTTCTTT.

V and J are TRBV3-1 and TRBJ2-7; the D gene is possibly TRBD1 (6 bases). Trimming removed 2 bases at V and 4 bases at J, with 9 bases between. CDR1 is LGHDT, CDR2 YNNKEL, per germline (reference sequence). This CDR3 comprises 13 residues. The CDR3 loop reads CASSQTGQYEQYF. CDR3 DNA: TGTGCCAGCAGCCAAACAGGGCAATACGAGCAGTACTTC.

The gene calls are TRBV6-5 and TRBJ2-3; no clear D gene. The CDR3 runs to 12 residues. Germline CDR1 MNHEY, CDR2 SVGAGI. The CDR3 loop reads CVAGVSTDTQYF. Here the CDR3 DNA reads TGTGTCGCTGGGGTTAGCACAGATACGCAGTATTTT.

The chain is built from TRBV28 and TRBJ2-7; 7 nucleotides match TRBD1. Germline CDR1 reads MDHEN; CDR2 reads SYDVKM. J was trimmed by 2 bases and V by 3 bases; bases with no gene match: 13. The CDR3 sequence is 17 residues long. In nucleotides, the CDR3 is TGTGCCAGCAGTTTGCCCGGGCAGGGGGTCTTTCCCTACGAGCAGTACTTC. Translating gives CASSLPGQGVFPYEQYF.

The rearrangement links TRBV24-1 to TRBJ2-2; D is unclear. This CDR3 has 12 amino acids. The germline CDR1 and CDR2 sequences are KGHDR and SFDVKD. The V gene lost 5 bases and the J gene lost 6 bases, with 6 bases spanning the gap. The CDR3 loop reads CATSAHPGELFF. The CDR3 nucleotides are TGTGCCACCAGTGCCCATCCCGGGGAGCTGTTTTTT.

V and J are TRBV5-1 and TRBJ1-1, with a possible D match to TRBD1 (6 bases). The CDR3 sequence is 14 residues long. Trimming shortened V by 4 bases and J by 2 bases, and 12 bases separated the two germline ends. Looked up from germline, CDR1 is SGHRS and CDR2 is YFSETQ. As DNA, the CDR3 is TGCGCCAGCAGCATAACGGGACAAAACACTGAAGCTTTCTTT. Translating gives CASSITGQNTEAFF. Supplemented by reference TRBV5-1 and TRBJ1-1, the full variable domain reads KAGVTQTPRYLIKTRGQQVTLSCSPISGHRSVSWYQQTPGQGLQFLFEYFSETQRNKGNFPGRFSGRQFSNSRSEMNVSTLELGDSALYLCASSITGQNTEAFFGQGTRLTVV.

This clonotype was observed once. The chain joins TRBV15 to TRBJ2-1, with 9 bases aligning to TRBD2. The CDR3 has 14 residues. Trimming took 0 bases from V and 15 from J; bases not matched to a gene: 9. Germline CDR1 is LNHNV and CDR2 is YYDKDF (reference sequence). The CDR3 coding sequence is TGTGCCACCAGCAGAGAGACTAGCGGAGCCCCTCCGTTCTTC. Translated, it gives CATSRETSGAPPFF.

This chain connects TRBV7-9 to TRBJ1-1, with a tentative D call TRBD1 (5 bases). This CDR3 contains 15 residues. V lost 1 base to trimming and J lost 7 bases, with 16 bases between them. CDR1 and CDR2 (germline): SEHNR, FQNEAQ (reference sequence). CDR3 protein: CASSLDWHRKGEAFF. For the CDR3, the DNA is TGTGCCAGCAGCTTAGATTGGCACAGGAAGGGTGAAGCTTTCTTT.

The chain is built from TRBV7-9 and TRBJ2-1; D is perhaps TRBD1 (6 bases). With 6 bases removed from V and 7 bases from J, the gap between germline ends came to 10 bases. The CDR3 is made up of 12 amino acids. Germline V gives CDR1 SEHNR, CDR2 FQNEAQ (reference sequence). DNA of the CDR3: TGTGCCAGCAGACAGGGAGAGAATGAGCAGTTCTTC. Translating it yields CASRQGENEQFF.

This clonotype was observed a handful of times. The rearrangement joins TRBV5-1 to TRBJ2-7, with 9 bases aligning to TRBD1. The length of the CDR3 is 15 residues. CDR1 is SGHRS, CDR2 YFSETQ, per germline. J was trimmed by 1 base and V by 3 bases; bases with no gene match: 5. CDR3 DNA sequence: TGCGCCAGCAGCTCGGGACAGGGCATGTCCTACGAGCAGTACTTC. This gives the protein CASSSGQGMSYEQYF.

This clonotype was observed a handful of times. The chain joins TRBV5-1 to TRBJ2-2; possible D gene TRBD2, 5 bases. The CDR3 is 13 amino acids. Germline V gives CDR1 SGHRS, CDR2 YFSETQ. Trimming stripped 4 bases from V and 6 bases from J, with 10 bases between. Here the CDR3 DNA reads TGCGCCAGCAGCCAGGCGGGTCCCGGGGAGCTGTTTTTT. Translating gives CASSQAGPGELFF.

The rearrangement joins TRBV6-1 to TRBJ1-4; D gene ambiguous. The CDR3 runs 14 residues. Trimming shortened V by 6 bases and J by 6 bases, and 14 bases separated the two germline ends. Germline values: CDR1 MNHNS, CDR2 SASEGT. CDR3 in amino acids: CASRYNSKDEKLFF. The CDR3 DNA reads TGTGCCAGCAGGTATAACAGTAAAGATGAAAAACTGTTTTTT.